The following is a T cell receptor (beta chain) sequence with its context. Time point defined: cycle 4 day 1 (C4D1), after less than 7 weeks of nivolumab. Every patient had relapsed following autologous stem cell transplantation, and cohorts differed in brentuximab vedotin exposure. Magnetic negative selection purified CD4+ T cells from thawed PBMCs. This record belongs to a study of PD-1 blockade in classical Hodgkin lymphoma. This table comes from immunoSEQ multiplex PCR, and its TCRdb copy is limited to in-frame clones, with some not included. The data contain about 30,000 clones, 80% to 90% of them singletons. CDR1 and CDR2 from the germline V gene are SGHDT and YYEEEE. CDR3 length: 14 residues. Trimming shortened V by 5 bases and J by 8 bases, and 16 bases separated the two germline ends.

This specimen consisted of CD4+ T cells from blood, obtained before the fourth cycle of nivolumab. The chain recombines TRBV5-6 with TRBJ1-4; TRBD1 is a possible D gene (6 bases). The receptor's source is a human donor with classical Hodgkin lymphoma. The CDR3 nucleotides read TGTGCCAGCAGTTTAGGGGGTCTAGCGGAAAAACTGTTTTTT. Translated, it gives CASSLGGLAEKLFF.